These 24 T cell receptor beta chains came from one sample sequenced in a study of T cell responses to AZD1222 COVID-19 vaccine. Sequenced by immunoSEQ multiplex PCR; TCRdb stores in-frame clones only, minus some. The table records roughly 53,000 clones, around 85% of them present only once. The sequences come from peripheral blood, collected on day 0 of AZD1222 vaccination. Receptors originate from an adult in good health.

The rearrangement uses TRBV24-1 and TRBJ2-1, with unresolved D. This CDR3 contains 13 residues. From germline, CDR1 is KGHDR and CDR2 SFDVKD. V was shortened by 6 bases and J by 2 bases, with 7 bases between the two germline ends. CDR3 loop: CATSSATYNEQFF. The CDR3 DNA sequence: TGTGCCACCAGTAGCGCGACCTACAATGAGCAGTTCTTC.

V usage is TRBV7-2 and J usage is TRBJ2-5; D may match TRBD1 or TRBD2 (5 bases each). This CDR3 has 13 residues. Germline CDR1 and CDR2: SGHTA and FQGNSA. V dropped 1 base and J dropped 4 bases, with 7 bases sitting between them. Here the CDR3 DNA reads TGTGCCAGCAGCTTAGGGGGGAGAGAGACCCAGTACTTC. Translated: CASSLGGRETQYF.

This chain uses TRBV4-3 with TRBJ2-2, with 10 bases that match TRBD2. Germline-derived CDR1 and CDR2 are LGHNA and YSLEER. The V gene end was trimmed by 3 bases and the J gene end by 0 bases; junction bases not matched to a gene: 7. The CDR3 spans 18 residues. CDR3 DNA sequence: TGCGCCAGCAGCCACCATAGCGGGAGGAAGACGAACACCGGGGAGCTGTTTTTT. It encodes CASSHHSGRKTNTGELFF.

V gene TRBV9 combines with J gene TRBJ1-2; D remains ambiguous. Trimming pared 4 bases from V and 1 base from J, leaving 8 bases between. This CDR3 is built from 13 residues. Germline V gene data show CDR1 as SGDLS and CDR2 as YYNGEE. The CDR3 is CASSLDGNYGYTF. CDR3 sequence (DNA): TGTGCCAGCAGCTTGGACGGTAACTATGGCTACACCTTC.

This clone has just a few counts. The chain has TRBV7-9 and TRBJ2-7; 9 positions match TRBD1. Unmatched junction bases numbered 13, after V lost 4 bases and J lost 6 bases. The CDR3 is 16 residues long. The V gene's germline CDR1 is SEHNR and CDR2 FQNEAQ (reference sequence). CDR3 coding DNA: TGTGCCAGCAGCTCCGACCCCGGGACAGGGACCCTCGAGCAGTACTTC. It is translated as CASSSDPGTGTLEQYF.

This clone showed up just once. The chain combines TRBV30 with TRBJ1-1; D not certain. V shed 5 bases and J shed 7 bases, with 17 bases lying between them. Germline assignment: CDR1 GTSNPN and CDR2 SVGIG (reference sequence). CDR3 length: 13 residues. CDR3 sequence: CAWGYGASFEAFF. CDR3 DNA sequence: TGTGCCTGGGGGTATGGCGCCTCTTTTGAAGCTTTCTTT.

The genes are TRBV11-2 and TRBJ1-3; 7 nucleotides match TRBD1. This CDR3 has 14 amino acids. Trimming removed 2 bases from V and 8 bases from J; junction bases left unmatched: 6. Germline CDR1 is SGHAT and CDR2 is FQNNGV. The CDR3 DNA reads as TGTGCCAGCAGCTTAACAGGGGCAGGGCACACCATATATTTT. Translation: CASSLTGAGHTIYF.

This rearrangement joins TRBV5-1 to TRBJ1-5, with D possibly matching TRBD1 (6 bases). The CDR3 is 15 amino acids. Trimming took off 0 bases at V and 6 bases at J, with 13 bases between the two ends. The germline CDR1 and CDR2 sequences are SGHRS and YFSETQ. The CDR3 nucleotides are TGCGCCAGCAGCTTGGGACAGGTTAAGGGTCAGCCCCAGCATTTT. This translates into CASSLGQVKGQPQHF. Full variable domain (rest looked up from reference TRBV5-1 and TRBJ1-5): KAGVTQTPRYLIKTRGQQVTLSCSPISGHRSVSWYQQTPGQGLQFLFEYFSETQRNKGNFPGRFSGRQFSNSRSEMNVSTLELGDSALYLCASSLGQVKGQPQHFGDGTRLSIL.

The chain is built from TRBV7-2 and TRBJ1-1; D unclear. The CDR3 covers 14 residues. CDR1 is SGHTA, CDR2 FQGNSA, per germline. The V and J ends lost 1 base and 3 bases respectively, with 9 bases between them. The CDR3 coding sequence is TGTGCCAGCAGCTTAGTTCCAGGAGACACTGAAGCTTTCTTT. Translation gives CASSLVPGDTEAFF.

This chain joins TRBV18 and TRBJ2-3, with D maybe TRBD2 (6 bases). The V end lost 3 bases, the J end lost 0 bases, and 10 bases lay between the germline ends. The CDR3 is 15 amino acids. Germline CDR1 and CDR2: KGHSH and LQKENI. This CDR3 reads CASSPRERSTDTQYF. The CDR3 DNA reads as TGTGCCAGCTCACCCCGGGAGCGGAGCACAGATACGCAGTATTTT.

This chain joins TRBV6-2 or TRBV6-3 and TRBJ1-5; 8 bases map to TRBD1. The junction had 7 bases not matched to a gene; V was cut back by 2 bases and J by 4 bases. This CDR3 region has 16 residues. Looked up from germline, CDR1 is MNHEY and CDR2 is SVGEGT. CDR3 in amino acids: CASSYPLDRGNQPQHF. CDR3 in DNA: TGTGCCAGCAGTTACCCCCTCGACAGGGGAAATCAGCCCCAGCATTTT.

The rearrangement links TRBV7-3 to TRBJ1-1; D is unclear. With 6 bases removed from V and 4 bases from J, the gap between germline ends came to 12 bases. Germline lookup yields CDR1 SGHTA and CDR2 FQGTGA. The length of the CDR3 is 13 residues. CDR3 in amino acids: CASSPNSATEAFF. The CDR3 coding sequence is TGTGCCAGCAGTCCCAACAGCGCCACTGAAGCTTTCTTT. Drawing the rest from reference TRBV7-3 and TRBJ1-1, the complete variable domain is GAGVSQTPSNKVTEKGKYVELRCDPISGHTALYWYRQSLGQGPEFLIYFQGTGAADDSGLPNDRFFAVRPEGSVSTLKIQRTERGDSAVYLCASSPNSATEAFFGQGTRLTVV.

The V call is TRBV7-9, the J call TRBJ1-3, with a weak D call TRBD1 (5 bases). This CDR3 is built from 16 residues. Per germline, CDR1 SEHNR and CDR2 FQNEAQ (reference sequence). The germline V and J ends were trimmed by 1 base and 4 bases, with 14 bases remaining between them. CDR3 nucleotides: TGTGCCAGCAGCTTAGGGCAGGGAAGGGTCGGAAACACCATATATTTT. Its protein product is CASSLGQGRVGNTIYF.

This rearrangement joins TRBV5-1 to TRBJ1-3; weak D call: TRBD1 (6 bases). Looked up from germline, CDR1 is SGHRS and CDR2 is YFSETQ. This CDR3 has 14 amino acids. V was shortened by 6 bases and J by 0 bases, with 10 bases between the two germline ends. The CDR3 DNA reads TGCGCCAGCAAAACAGGGACCTCTGGAAACACCATATATTTT. Translating gives CASKTGTSGNTIYF.

This clone came up a few times. CDR3 in DNA: TGTGCCAGCTCACCAAGCAGGGTCAATCAGCCCCAGCATTTT. Protein sequence: CASSPSRVNQPQHF. This chain links TRBV18 with TRBJ1-5, with D possibly TRBD1 on 5 matching bases. The V and J ends lost 2 bases and 3 bases respectively, with 8 bases between them. The CDR3 spans 14 residues. In germline, CDR1 is KGHSH, CDR2 LQKENI.

The genes are TRBV4-2 and TRBJ1-6; D is unresolved. Per the germline V gene, CDR1 is LGHNA and CDR2 is YNFKEQ. The germline V and J ends were trimmed by 1 base and 6 bases, with 13 bases remaining between them. The CDR3 runs 16 residues. As DNA, the CDR3 is TGTGCCAGCAGCCAAGTGGAAGGGCGGGGTAATTCACCCCTCCACTTT. Residues: CASSQVEGRGNSPLHF.

The CDR3 coding sequence is TGTGCCAGCAGCCGAGGACTAGCGGGTTTCGATGAGCAGTTCTTC. Amino acids: CASSRGLAGFDEQFF. The gene calls are TRBV7-9 and TRBJ2-1; TRBD2 aligns across 11 bases. The CDR3 spans 15 residues. V was clipped by 5 bases and J by 8 bases; unmatched bases: 8. Germline V lookup: CDR1 SEHNR, CDR2 FQNEAQ (reference sequence).

The chain uses TRBV5-1 and TRBJ1-5, with D possibly being TRBD1 (5 bases). The CDR3 consists of 19 residues. Looked up from germline, CDR1 is SGHRS and CDR2 is YFSETQ. Trimming shortened V by 7 bases and J by 0 bases, and 26 bases separated the two germline ends. This chain's CDR3 is CASFPNRGIARDSNQPQHF. The CDR3 nucleotides are TGCGCCAGCTTCCCTAATAGGGGCATCGCACGCGATAGCAATCAGCCCCAGCATTTT.

The table lists this clone with a count of one. The chain carries TRBV5-1 and TRBJ2-2, with a possible D match to TRBD1 (5 bases). This CDR3 comprises 14 residues. The germline V gene encodes CDR1 SGHRS and CDR2 YFSETQ. V lost 4 bases to trimming and J lost 6 bases, with 13 bases between them. The chain's CDR3 is CASSREGVSGELFF. DNA of the CDR3: TGCGCCAGCAGCAGGGAAGGGGTCTCCGGGGAGCTGTTTTTT.

The chain recombines TRBV18 with TRBJ2-7; D is uncertain. V was trimmed by 8 bases and J by 2 bases, leaving 13 bases between them. Germline values: CDR1 KGHSH, CDR2 LQKENI. There are 13 residues in the CDR3. CDR3 amino acids: CASRTSLTYEQYF. In DNA form, the CDR3 reads TGTGCCAGCCGGACGTCGCTCACCTACGAGCAGTACTTC.

This clone was counted only a few times. The chain links TRBV15 to TRBJ1-2; D call uncertain. Germline CDR1 is LNHNV and CDR2 is YYDKDF (reference sequence). The CDR3 consists of 15 residues. V was cut by 0 bases and J by 4 bases, with 12 bases left in between. CDR3 bases: TGTGCCACCAGCAGAGAGCCCCTCCAACCCTATGGCTACACCTTC. This codes for CATSREPLQPYGYTF.

The chain links TRBV5-8 to TRBJ2-2; D is unresolved. Germline V CDR1 and CDR2: SGHTS, YDEGEE. The CDR3 is 15 amino acids. V shed 7 bases and J shed 4 bases, with 17 bases lying between them. The CDR3 DNA follows: TGTGCCAGCGTAACCAGAATCCGAGGCACCGGGGAGCTGTTTTTT. The encoded protein is CASVTRIRGTGELFF.

DNA of the CDR3: TGTGCCAGTAGTCGACAGGGGACAGATGGCTACACCTTC. It is translated as CASSRQGTDGYTF. This chain links TRBV19 with TRBJ1-2, with TRBD1 matching over 8 bases. CDR1 is LNHDA and CDR2 is SQIVND in the germline V gene (reference sequence). J gave up 6 bases and V 5 bases, and 5 bases lay outside the gene matches. CDR3 length: 13 residues.

The chain uses TRBV29-1 and TRBJ1-1; weak D call: TRBD1 (5 bases). In germline, CDR1 is SQVTM, CDR2 ANQGSEA. Trimming stripped 7 bases from V and 4 bases from J, with 19 bases between. CDR3 length: 14 residues. CDR3 amino acids: CSGCVGDGGTEAFF. For the CDR3, the DNA is TGCAGCGGATGTGTCGGGGATGGGGGCACTGAAGCTTTCTTT.